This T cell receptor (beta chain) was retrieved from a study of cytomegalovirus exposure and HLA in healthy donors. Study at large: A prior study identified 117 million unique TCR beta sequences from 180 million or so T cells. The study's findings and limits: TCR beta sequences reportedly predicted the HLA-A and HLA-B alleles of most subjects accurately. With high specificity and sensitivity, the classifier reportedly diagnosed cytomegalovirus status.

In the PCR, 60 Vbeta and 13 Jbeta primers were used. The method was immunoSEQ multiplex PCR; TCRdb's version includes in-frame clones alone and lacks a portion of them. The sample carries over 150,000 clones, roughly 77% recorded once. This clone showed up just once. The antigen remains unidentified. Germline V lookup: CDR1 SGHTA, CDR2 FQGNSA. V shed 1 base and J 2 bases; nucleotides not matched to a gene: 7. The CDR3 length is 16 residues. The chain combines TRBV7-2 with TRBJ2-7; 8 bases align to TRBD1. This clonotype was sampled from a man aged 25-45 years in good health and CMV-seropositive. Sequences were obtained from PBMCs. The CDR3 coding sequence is TGTGCCAGCAGCTTAGTGGGCCAGGGGGCCACCTACGAGCAGTACTTC. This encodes CASSLVGQGATYEQYF.